This T cell receptor beta chain was found in a study of cytomegalovirus exposure and HLA in healthy donors. Study-wide results and limits: Altogether, 150 to 200 TCR beta chains were recorded as cytomegalovirus-associated. The majority of TCR sequences were rare, yet some public TCRs appeared in many donors.

The assay was immunoSEQ multiplex PCR, and TCRdb's table has in-frame clones only and misses some. Of about 68,000 clones listed, about 90% are singletons. The germline V gene encodes CDR1 ENHRY and CDR2 SYGVKD. The CDR3 runs 13 residues. The V and J ends lost 3 bases and 4 bases respectively, with 10 bases between them. As regards this clone: The antigen is not known.

This sequence originates from a man between 18 and 29 years old in good health and CMV-seronegative. The sequenced sample was PBMCs. This chain joins TRBV10-3 and TRBJ2-7; D uncertain. CDR3 residues: CAISDSSSYEQYF. The DNA for the CDR3 is TGTGCCATCAGTGATAGCTCCTCATACGAGCAGTACTTC.